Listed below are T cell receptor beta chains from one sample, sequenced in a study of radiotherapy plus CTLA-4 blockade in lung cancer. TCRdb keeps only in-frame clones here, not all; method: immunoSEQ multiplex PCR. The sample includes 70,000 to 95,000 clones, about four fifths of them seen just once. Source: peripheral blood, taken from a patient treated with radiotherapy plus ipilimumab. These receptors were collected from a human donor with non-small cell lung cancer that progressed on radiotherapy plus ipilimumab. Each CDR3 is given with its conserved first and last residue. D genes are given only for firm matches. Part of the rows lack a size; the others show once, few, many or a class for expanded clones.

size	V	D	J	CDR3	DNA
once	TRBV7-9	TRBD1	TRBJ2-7	CASSPLVQGDYEQYF	TGTGCCAGCAGCCCCCTCGTCCAGGGGGACTACGAGCAGTACTTC
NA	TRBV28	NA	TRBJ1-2	CASSLPKGIANYGYTF	TGTGCCAGCAGTCTACCGAAAGGGATAGCTAACTATGGCTACACCTTC
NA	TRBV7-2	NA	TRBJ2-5	CASSPLPLRETQYF	TGTGCCAGCAGCCCGTTACCTCTCAGAGAGACCCAGTACTTC
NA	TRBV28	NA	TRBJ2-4	CASSLSWGIQYF	TGTGCCAGCAGTTTATCATGGGGGATTCAGTACTTC
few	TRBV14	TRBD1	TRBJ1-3	CASSQAPPGGTGNTIYF	TGTGCCAGCAGCCAAGCTCCCCCAGGGGGAACTGGAAACACCATATATTTT
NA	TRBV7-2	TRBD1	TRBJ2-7	CASSLAGTGGDYEQYF	TGTGCCAGCAGCTTAGCAGGGACAGGGGGAGACTACGAGCAGTACTTC
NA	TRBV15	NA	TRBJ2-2	CATSTRGTGELFF	TGTGCCACCAGCACCCGCGGAACCGGGGAGCTGTTTTTT
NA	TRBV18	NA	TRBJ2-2	CASSPVGELFF	TGTGCCAGCTCCCCCGTAGGGGAGCTGTTTTTT
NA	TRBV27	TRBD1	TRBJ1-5	CASSRQGDGRQPQHF	TGTGCCAGCAGTAGGCAGGGGGACGGAAGGCAGCCCCAGCATTTT
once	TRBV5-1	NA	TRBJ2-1	CASSLVVGGAEQFF	TGCGCCAGCAGCTTGGTCGTAGGGGGTGCTGAGCAGTTCTTC
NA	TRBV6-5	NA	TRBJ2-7	CASSLSGTDTYEQYF	TGTGCCAGCAGTCTTTCCGGGACGGATACCTACGAGCAGTACTTC
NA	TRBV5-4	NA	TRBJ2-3	CASSSGGTDTQYF	TGTGCCAGCAGCTCCGGGGGCACAGATACGCAGTATTTT
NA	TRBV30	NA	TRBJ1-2	CAWSFPPGVDGYTF	TGTGCCTGGAGCTTTCCACCGGGGGTAGATGGCTACACCTTC
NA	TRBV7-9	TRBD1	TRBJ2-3	CASSNRGPSTDTQYF	TGTGCCAGCAGCAACAGGGGGCCTAGCACAGATACGCAGTATTTT
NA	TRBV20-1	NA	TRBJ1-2	CSAGLYYGYTF	TGCAGTGCTGGTCTTTACTATGGCTACACCTTC
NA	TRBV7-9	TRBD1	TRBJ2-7	CASSAPGQGRYEQYF	TGTGCCAGCAGCGCGCCGGGACAGGGACGCTACGAGCAGTACTTC
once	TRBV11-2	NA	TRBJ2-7	CASSLPEAALGEQYF	TGTGCCAGCAGCTTGCCCGAAGCAGCCTTGGGCGAGCAGTACTTC
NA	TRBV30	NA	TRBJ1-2	CAWSVVMYGYTF	TGTGCCTGGAGTGTAGTCATGTATGGCTACACCTTC
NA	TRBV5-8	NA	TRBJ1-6	CASSIQAGVGSPLHF	TGTGCCAGCAGCATCCAGGCAGGGGTCGGTTCACCCCTCCACTTT
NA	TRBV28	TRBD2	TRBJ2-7	CASSLRLAGEQYF	TGTGCCAGCAGTTTACGACTAGCTGGCGAGCAGTACTTC
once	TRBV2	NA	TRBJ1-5	CASSEVGSWGQPQHF	TGTGCCAGCAGTGAAGTCGGCAGTTGGGGGCAGCCCCAGCATTTT
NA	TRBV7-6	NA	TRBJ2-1	CASSLATADYNEQFF	TGTGCCAGCAGCTTAGCGACGGCAGATTACAATGAGCAGTTCTTC
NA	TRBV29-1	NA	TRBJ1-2	CSVKTETGGVGGGYTF	TGCAGCGTCAAAACCGAAACCGGGGGGGTGGGCGGTGGCTACACCTTC
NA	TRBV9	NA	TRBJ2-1	CASSALGEASRNEQFF	TGTGCCAGCAGCGCCCTAGGGGAGGCTAGCAGGAATGAGCAGTTCTTC
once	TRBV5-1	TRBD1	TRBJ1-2	CASSLRTGGNYGYTF	TGCGCCAGCAGCTTGCGGACAGGGGGCAACTATGGCTACACCTTC
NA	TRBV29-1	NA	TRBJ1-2	CSVEQGTYGYTF	TGCAGCGTTGAACAGGGTACCTATGGCTACACCTTC
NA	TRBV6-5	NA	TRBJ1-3	CASIPNQGKNTIYF	TGTGCCAGCATCCCAAACCAGGGGAAAAACACCATATATTTT
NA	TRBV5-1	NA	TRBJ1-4	CASSKWTAATNEKLFF	TGCGCCAGCAGCAAATGGACAGCCGCAACTAATGAAAAACTGTTTTTT
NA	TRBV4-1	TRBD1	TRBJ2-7	CASSQVSGTGYEQYF	TGTGCCAGCAGCCAAGTTTCGGGGACAGGCTACGAGCAGTACTTC
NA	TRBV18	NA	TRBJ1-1	CASSPRSDTEAFF	TGTGCCAGCTCACCCCGGAGTGACACTGAAGCTTTCTTT
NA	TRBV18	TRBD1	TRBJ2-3	CASSPRVQGSQYF	TGTGCCAGCTCACCACGGGTACAGGGGAGTCAGTATTTT
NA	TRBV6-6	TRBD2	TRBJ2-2	CASTGRKLFF	TGTGCCAGCACCGGGAGGAAGCTGTTTTTT
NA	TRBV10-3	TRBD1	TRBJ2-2	CAISERTGGITGELFF	TGTGCCATCAGTGAGAGGACAGGGGGCATCACCGGGGAGCTGTTTTTT
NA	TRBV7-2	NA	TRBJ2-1	CASTDSRVEQFF	TGTGCCAGCACCGACTCGCGCGTGGAGCAGTTCTTC
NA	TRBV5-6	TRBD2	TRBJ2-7	CASSFFVGTSGRGYEQYF	TGTGCCAGCAGCTTTTTTGTGGGGACAAGCGGGAGAGGTTACGAGCAGTACTTC
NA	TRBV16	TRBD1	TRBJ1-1	CASSLVPLTGGNTEAFF	TGTGCCAGCAGCCTGGTCCCCCTCACAGGGGGAAACACTGAAGCTTTCTTT
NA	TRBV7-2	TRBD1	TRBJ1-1	CASSPAGTATEAFF	TGTGCCAGCAGTCCTGCCGGGACAGCCACTGAAGCTTTCTTT
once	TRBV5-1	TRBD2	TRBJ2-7	CASSHQMLGSGSYEQYF	TGCGCCAGCAGCCATCAGATGCTAGGCAGCGGGAGTTACGAGCAGTACTTC
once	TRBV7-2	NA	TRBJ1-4	CASSPVPVGEKLFF	TGTGCCAGCAGCCCGGTCCCAGTTGGGGAAAAACTGTTTTTT
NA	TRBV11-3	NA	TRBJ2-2	CASSLGMAESGELFF	TGTGCCAGCAGCTTAGGTATGGCGGAAAGCGGGGAGCTGTTTTTT
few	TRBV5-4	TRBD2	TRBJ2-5	CASSSTSGAQETQYF	TGTGCCAGCAGCTCGACTAGCGGGGCCCAAGAGACCCAGTACTTC
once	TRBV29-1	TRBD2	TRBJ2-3	CSVESGEGGTDTQYF	TGCAGCGTTGAATCCGGGGAGGGTGGCACAGATACGCAGTATTTT
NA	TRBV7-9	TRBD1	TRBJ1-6	CASSYSTGSNNSPLHF	TGTGCCAGCAGTTATTCGACAGGGAGCAATAATTCACCCCTCCACTTT
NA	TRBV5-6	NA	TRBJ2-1	CASSSPIASGSYNEQFF	TGTGCCAGCAGCTCCCCGATAGCTTCTGGCTCCTACAATGAGCAGTTCTTC
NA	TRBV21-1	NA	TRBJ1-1	CASSSGPYGGDRAELEAFF	TGTGCCAGCAGCTCAGGGCCCTACGGGGGAGACAGGGCCGAATTAGAAGCTTTCTTT
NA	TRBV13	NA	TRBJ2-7	CASSFQDRYEQYF	TGTGCCAGCAGCTTCCAAGACCGCTACGAGCAGTACTTC